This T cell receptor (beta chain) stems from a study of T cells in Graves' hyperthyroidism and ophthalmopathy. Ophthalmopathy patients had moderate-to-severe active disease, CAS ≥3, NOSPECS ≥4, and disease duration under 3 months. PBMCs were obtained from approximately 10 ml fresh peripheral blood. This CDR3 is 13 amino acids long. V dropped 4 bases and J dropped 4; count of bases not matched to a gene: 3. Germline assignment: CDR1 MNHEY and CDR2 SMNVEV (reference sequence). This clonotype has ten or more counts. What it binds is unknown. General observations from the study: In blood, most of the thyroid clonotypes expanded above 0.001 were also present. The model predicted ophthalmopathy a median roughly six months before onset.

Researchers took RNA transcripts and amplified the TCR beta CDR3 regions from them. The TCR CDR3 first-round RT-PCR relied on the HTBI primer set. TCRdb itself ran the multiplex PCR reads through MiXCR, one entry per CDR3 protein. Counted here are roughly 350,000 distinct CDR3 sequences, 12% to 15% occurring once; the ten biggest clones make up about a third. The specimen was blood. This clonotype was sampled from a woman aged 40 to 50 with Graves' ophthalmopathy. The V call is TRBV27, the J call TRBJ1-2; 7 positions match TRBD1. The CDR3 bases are TGTGCCAGCAGTTCGACAGGGACCTATGGCTACACCTTC. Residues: CASSSTGTYGYTF.